One sample yielded the 6 T cell receptor beta chains listed below, sequenced in a study of long-term antiretroviral therapy in people with HIV. Investigators performed immunoSEQ version v3.0 at survey level. Profiling relied on immunoSEQ multiplex PCR, and the TCRdb table lists in-frame clones only, not all of them. The data hold 25,000 to 35,000 clones, with nearly 97% observed a single time. The source was unsorted PBMCs, collected 5.3 years after starting antiretroviral therapy. The receptor source for this set is a man between 25 and 39 years old with HIV.

V usage is TRBV11-2 and J usage is TRBJ2-3; D perhaps matches TRBD2 (7 bases). The V and J ends lost 8 bases and 6 bases respectively, with 15 bases between them. CDR1 and CDR2 (germline): SGHAT, FQNNGV. The CDR3 consists of 13 residues. CDR3 bases: TGTGCCAGCTGGCGGGGGCCTTTCGATACGCAGTATTTT. Its protein is CASWRGPFDTQYF.

The chain couples TRBV9 to TRBJ1-1; D unresolved. CDR1 and CDR2 from the germline V gene are SGDLS and YYNGEE. The CDR3 is 13 residues long. The V end was cut by 1 base, the J end by 3 bases, with 7 bases between. The CDR3 region is CASSVTDHTEAFF. The CDR3 bases are TGTGCCAGCAGCGTAACCGATCACACTGAAGCTTTCTTT.

The rearrangement uses TRBV6-1 and TRBJ1-5; D ambiguous. The CDR3 runs 14 residues. Trimming left V 7 bases short and J 5 bases short, with 15 bases between. Germline V gives CDR1 MNHNS, CDR2 SASEGT. CDR3 DNA: TGTGCCAGCAAGAAGGGTACAGCGGATCAGCCCCAGCATTTT. It codes for CASKKGTADQPQHF.

V and J are TRBV7-8 and TRBJ2-7; perhaps TRBD2 as D (7 bases). The CDR3 runs to 17 residues. The V gene lost 4 bases and the J gene lost 9 bases, with 28 bases spanning the gap. Per the germline V gene, CDR1 is SGHVS and CDR2 is FQNEAQ. In DNA, the CDR3 is TGTGCCAGCAGCTCTACAGGGCGCAACACGCGGGAGATCGGGCAGTACTTC. This sequence encodes CASSSTGRNTREIGQYF.

The rearrangement uses TRBV2 and TRBJ1-1; 7 nucleotides align to TRBD1. After removal of 9 bases from V and 6 bases from J, the junction contained 13 bases not matched to a gene. This CDR3 spans 14 amino acids. CDR1 is SNHLY, CDR2 FYNNEI, per germline. The CDR3 region has the DNA TGTGCCAGGGGCGGGTCAGGGGGATTCCCTGAAGCTTTCTTT. Amino acids: CARGGSGGFPEAFF.

This sequence joins TRBV7-9 and TRBJ2-7; D is ambiguous. The germline V and J ends were trimmed by 4 bases and 0 bases, with 10 bases remaining between them. Germline V gene lookup returns CDR1 SEHNR and CDR2 FQNEAQ (reference sequence). The CDR3 runs to 14 residues. This CDR3 reads CASSSPRVSYEQYF. In DNA, the CDR3 is TGTGCCAGCAGCTCGCCCCGGGTCTCCTACGAGCAGTACTTC.